This TCR beta chain was documented in a study of cytomegalovirus exposure and HLA in healthy donors. Use of 60 Vbeta and 13 Jbeta primers characterized the PCR. TCRdb's table, derived via immunoSEQ multiplex PCR, lists solely in-frame clones and lacks some. Counted here are about 120,000 clones, roughly 80% occurring once; the ten biggest clones make up roughly 2.6%. The CDR3 length is 13 residues. Trimming cost V 1 base and J 8 bases, with 11 bases left between them. Germline loops: CDR1 SEHNR, CDR2 FQNEAQ (reference sequence). The V call is TRBV7-9, the J call TRBJ1-1; D not certain. This clonotype was obtained from a female donor in good health and CMV-seronegative. The sequenced sample consisted of PBMCs. The CDR3 region has the DNA TGTGCCAGCAGCTTAGGGCCGGAAGCGGAAGCTTTCTTT. Translated: CASSLGPEAEAFF.